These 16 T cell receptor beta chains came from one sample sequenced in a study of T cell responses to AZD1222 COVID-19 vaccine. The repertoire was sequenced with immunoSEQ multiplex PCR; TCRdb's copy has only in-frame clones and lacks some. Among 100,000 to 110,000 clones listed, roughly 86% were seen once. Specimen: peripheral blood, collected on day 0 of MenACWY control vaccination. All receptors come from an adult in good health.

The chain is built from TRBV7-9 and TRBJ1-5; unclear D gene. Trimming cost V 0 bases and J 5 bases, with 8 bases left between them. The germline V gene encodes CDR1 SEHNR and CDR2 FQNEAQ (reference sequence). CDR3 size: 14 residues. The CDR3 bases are TGTGCCAGCAGCTTAGCGGGTGCGGATCAGCCCCAGCATTTT. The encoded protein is CASSLAGADQPQHF. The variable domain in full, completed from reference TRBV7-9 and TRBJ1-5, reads DTGVSQNPRHKITKRGQNVTFRCDPISEHNRLYWYRQTLGQGPEFLTYFQNEAQLEKSRLLSDRFSAERPKGSFSTLEIQRTEQGDSAMYLCASSLAGADQPQHFGDGTRLSIL.

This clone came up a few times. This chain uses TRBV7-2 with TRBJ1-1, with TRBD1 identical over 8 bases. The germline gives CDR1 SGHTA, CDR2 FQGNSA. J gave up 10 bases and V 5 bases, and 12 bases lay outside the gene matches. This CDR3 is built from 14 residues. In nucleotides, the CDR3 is TGTGCCAGCAGCGCGACAGGGGATCGGGGCAGAGCTTTCTTT. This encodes CASSATGDRGRAFF.

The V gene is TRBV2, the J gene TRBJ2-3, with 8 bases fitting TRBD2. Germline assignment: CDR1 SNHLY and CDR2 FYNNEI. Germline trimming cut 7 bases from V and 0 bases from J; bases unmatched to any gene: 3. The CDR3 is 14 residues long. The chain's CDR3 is CASTGGVSTDTQYF. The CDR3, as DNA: TGTGCCAGCACCGGGGGGGTTAGCACAGATACGCAGTATTTT.

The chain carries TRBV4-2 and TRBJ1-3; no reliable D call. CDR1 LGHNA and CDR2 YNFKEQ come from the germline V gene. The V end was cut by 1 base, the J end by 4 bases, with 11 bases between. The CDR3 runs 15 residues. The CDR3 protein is CASSQGDTAGNTIYF. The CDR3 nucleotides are TGTGCCAGCAGCCAAGGTGACACAGCGGGAAACACCATATATTTT.

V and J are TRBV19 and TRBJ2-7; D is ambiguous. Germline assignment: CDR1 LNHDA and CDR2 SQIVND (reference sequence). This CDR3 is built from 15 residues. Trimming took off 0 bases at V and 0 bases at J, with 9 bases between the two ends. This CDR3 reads CASSIERTVSYEQYF. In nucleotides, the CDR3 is TGTGCCAGTAGTATAGAGAGGACGGTCTCCTACGAGCAGTACTTC.

The CDR3 sequence is CASSTGTRRDTQYF. The CDR3 DNA sequence: TGTGCCAGCAGCACAGGGACTAGAAGGGATACGCAGTATTTT. The rearrangement uses TRBV5-8 and TRBJ2-3, with 8 bases aligning to TRBD2. V shed 4 bases and J 6 bases; nucleotides not matched to a gene: 7. The CDR3 covers 14 residues. CDR1 and CDR2 (germline): SGHTS, YDEGEE.

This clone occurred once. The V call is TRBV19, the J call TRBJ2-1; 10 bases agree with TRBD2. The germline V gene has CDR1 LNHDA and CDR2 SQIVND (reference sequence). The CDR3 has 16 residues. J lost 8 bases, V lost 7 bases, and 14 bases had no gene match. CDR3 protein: CASTDGSSSGGDEQFF. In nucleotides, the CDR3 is TGTGCCAGTACCGATGGGTCTTCGAGCGGGGGGGATGAGCAGTTCTTC. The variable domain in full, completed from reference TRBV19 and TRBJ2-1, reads DGGITQSPKYLFRKEGQNVTLSCEQNLNHDAMYWYRQDPGQGLRLIYYSQIVNDFQKGDIAEGYSVSREKKESFPLTVTSAQKNPTAFYLCASTDGSSSGGDEQFFGPGTRLTVL.

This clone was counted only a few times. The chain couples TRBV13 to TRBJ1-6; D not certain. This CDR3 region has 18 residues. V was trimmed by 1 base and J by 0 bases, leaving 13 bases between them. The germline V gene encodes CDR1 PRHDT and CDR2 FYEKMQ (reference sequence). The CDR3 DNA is TGTGCCAGCAGCTTAGAGTATGGCAGAAGCTCCTATAATTCACCCCTCCACTTT. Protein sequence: CASSLEYGRSSYNSPLHF.

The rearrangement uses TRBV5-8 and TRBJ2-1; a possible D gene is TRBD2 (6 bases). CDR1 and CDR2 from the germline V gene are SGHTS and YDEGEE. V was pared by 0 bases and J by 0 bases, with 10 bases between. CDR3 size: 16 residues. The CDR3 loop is CASSLVGRGSYNEQFF. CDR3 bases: TGTGCCAGCAGCTTGGTGGGGCGGGGCTCCTACAATGAGCAGTTCTTC. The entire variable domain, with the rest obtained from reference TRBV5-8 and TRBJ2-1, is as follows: EAGVTQSPTHLIKTRGQQATLRCSPISGHTSVYWYQQALGLGLQFLLWYDEGEERNRGNFPPRFSGRQFPNYSSELNVNALELEDSALYLCASSLVGRGSYNEQFFGPGTRLTVL.

DNA of the CDR3: TGTGCCAGCAGCGTAGGACAGGGTGTGGGCTATGGCTACACCTTC. Translating gives CASSVGQGVGYGYTF. The V gene is TRBV9, the J gene TRBJ1-2, with 7 bases identical to TRBD1. The CDR3 length is 15 residues. Trimming at V came to 0 bases and at J to 4 bases, leaving 6 bases not matched to a gene. Germline CDR1 reads SGDLS; CDR2 reads YYNGEE.

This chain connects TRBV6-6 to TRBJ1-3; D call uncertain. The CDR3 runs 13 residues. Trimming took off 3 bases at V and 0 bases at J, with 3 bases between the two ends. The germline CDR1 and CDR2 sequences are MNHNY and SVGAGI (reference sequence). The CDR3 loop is CASSYSSGNTIYF. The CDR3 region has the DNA TGTGCCAGCAGTTATAGCTCTGGAAACACCATATATTTT.

CDR3 in amino acids: CASSPSGAYEQYF. DNA of the CDR3: TGTGCCAGCAGCCCGTCTGGAGCCTACGAGCAGTACTTC. The chain recombines TRBV9 with TRBJ2-7; D gene uncertain. With 4 bases removed from V and 2 bases from J, the gap between germline ends came to 10 bases. Germline V lookup: CDR1 SGDLS, CDR2 YYNGEE. This CDR3 has 13 residues. The complete variable domain, with remaining parts taken from reference TRBV9 and TRBJ2-7, reads DSGVTQTPKHLITATGQRVTLRCSPRSGDLSVYWYQQSLDQGLQFLIQYYNGEERAKGNILERFSAQQFPDLHSELNLSSLELGDSALYFCASSPSGAYEQYFGPGTRLTVT.

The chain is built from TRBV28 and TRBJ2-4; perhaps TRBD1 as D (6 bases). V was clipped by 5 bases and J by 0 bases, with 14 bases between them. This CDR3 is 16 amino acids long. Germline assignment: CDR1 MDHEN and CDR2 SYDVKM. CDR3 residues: CASSPPGTLAKNIQYF. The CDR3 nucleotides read TGTGCCAGCAGTCCGCCTGGGACACTAGCCAAAAACATTCAGTACTTC.

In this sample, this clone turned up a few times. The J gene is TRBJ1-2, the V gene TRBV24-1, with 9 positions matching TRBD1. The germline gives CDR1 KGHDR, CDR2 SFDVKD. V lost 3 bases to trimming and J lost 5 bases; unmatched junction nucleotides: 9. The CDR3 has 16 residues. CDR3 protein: CATSDDYRGRNYGYTF. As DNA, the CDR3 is TGTGCCACCAGTGATGATTACAGGGGGCGGAATTATGGCTACACCTTC.

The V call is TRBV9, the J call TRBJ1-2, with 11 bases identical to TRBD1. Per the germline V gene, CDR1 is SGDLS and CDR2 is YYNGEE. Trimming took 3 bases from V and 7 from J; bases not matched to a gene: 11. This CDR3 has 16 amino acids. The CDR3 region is CASSGVRTGGFGGYTF. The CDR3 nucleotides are TGTGCCAGCAGCGGGGTTCGGACAGGGGGCTTCGGTGGCTACACCTTC.

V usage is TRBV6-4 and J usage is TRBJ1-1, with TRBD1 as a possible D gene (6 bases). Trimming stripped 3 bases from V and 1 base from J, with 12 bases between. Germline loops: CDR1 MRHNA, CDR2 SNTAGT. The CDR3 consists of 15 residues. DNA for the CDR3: TGTGCCAGCAGTGAGGGAGGGGGGCCGAACACTGAAGCTTTCTTT. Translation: CASSEGGGPNTEAFF.